The source of this T cell receptor (beta chain) is a study of T cell repertoires in ileal Crohn's disease. Study outcomes and limitations: All patients with clonality above 26.8% had endoscopic recurrence. Active smokers at surgery had more clonal expansions than non-smokers.

Time point defined: neoterminal ileum biopsy at postoperative endoscopy, about 6 months after surgery. Sequenced by immunoSEQ multiplex PCR; TCRdb stores in-frame clones only, minus some. The sample has just over 3,000 clones; around nine tenths are singletons. This clone was seen just once. Its matching antigen is unknown. CDR1 SGHAT and CDR2 FQNNGV come from the germline V gene. The CDR3 totals 15 residues. The V end lost 5 bases, the J end lost 8 bases, and 16 bases lay between the germline ends. The TCR comes from an adult with Crohn's disease. Sequencing was performed on ileal tissue. The chain recombines TRBV11-2 with TRBJ1-6, with a possible D match to TRBD1 (6 bases). The CDR3 region is CASSLTWGADSPLHF. In DNA form, the CDR3 reads TGTGCCAGCAGCCTTACCTGGGGGGCCGATTCACCCCTCCACTTT.